Following are 32 T cell receptor beta chains from one sample sequenced in a study of blood T cell repertoires in COVID-19. Profiled with immunoSEQ multiplex PCR; TCRdb holds only in-frame clones, not every one. Among about 180,000 clones, under 90% were seen once, and the ten largest hold around a sixth. The sample taken for sequencing was peripheral blood. The receptors were sampled from a person aged 70 to 80 with COVID-19, enrolled during active disease.

The rearrangement joins TRBV2 to TRBJ2-7; TRBD2 is a possible D gene (7 bases). Trimming shortened V by 4 bases and J by 6 bases, and 16 bases separated the two germline ends. This CDR3 is 14 amino acids long. The germline CDR1 and CDR2 sequences are SNHLY and FYNNEI. The CDR3 loop is CASSVRGGPAEQYF. As DNA, the CDR3 is TGTGCCAGCAGTGTTAGGGGGGGACCCGCCGAGCAGTACTTC.

The table lists this clone with a count of one. The rearrangement uses TRBV5-1 and TRBJ1-3; D is ambiguous. The CDR3 length is 14 residues. Germline loops: CDR1 SGHRS, CDR2 YFSETQ. The V gene lost 5 bases and the J gene lost 0 bases, with 9 bases spanning the gap. The DNA for the CDR3 is TGCGCCAGCAGTGTCCCGAGCTCTGGAAACACCATATATTTT. Amino acid sequence: CASSVPSSGNTIYF.

This chain connects TRBV28 to TRBJ1-6; 8 bases map to TRBD1. The germline gives CDR1 MDHEN, CDR2 SYDVKM. There are 15 residues in the CDR3. Trimming at V came to 2 bases and at J to 7 bases, leaving 4 bases not matched to a gene. The CDR3 nucleotides are TGTGCCAGCAGTTTAAGGGCAGGGGGCAATTCACCCCTCCACTTT. It codes for CASSLRAGGNSPLHF.

V gene TRBV19 combines with J gene TRBJ2-1; 12 bases match TRBD2. CDR1 is LNHDA and CDR2 is SQIVND in the germline V gene (reference sequence). This CDR3 is 15 amino acids long. J was trimmed by 6 bases and V by 5 bases; bases with no gene match: 5. The CDR3 DNA follows: TGTGCCAGTAGTCCCCCGGGACTAGCGGGCAATGAGCAGTTCTTC. Protein: CASSPPGLAGNEQFF.

J is TRBJ2-3 and V is TRBV15, with a possible D match to TRBD2 (7 bases). V lost 3 bases and J lost 4, with 14 bases in between. The CDR3 length is 15 residues. CDR1 LNHNV and CDR2 YYDKDF come from the germline V gene (reference sequence). This CDR3 reads CATSRTGGGADTQYF. For the CDR3, the DNA is TGTGCCACCAGCAGGACGGGCGGGGGCGCAGATACGCAGTATTTT.

The chain joins TRBV29-1 to TRBJ1-2, with D perhaps TRBD1 (5 bases). The CDR3 spans 14 residues. Germline-derived CDR1 and CDR2 are SQVTM and ANQGSEA. V lost 0 bases and J lost 7, with 15 bases in between. CDR3 nucleotide sequence: TGCAGCGTTGAAGATGCGGGAGGGGCGGGTGGCTACACCTTC. It codes for CSVEDAGGAGGYTF.

The rearrangement uses TRBV24-1 and TRBJ1-5; D possibly corresponds to TRBD1 (5 bases). Germline CDR1 and CDR2: KGHDR and SFDVKD. Trimming left V 4 bases short and J 1 base short, with 16 bases between. The CDR3 sequence is 17 residues long. CDR3 residues: CATSDSVGGGSNQPQHF. The CDR3 DNA reads TGTGCCACCAGTGACTCCGTCGGGGGGGGAAGCAATCAGCCCCAGCATTTT.

The chain employs TRBV6-2 or TRBV6-3 and TRBJ1-1; 7 nucleotides match TRBD1. The CDR3 has 14 amino acids. From germline, CDR1 is MNHEY and CDR2 SVGEGT. V lost 6 bases and J lost 4; bases outside the gene matches: 8. The CDR3 DNA is TGTGCCAGCAGCGAATACAGGGGCCGCACTGAAGCTTTCTTT. As protein: CASSEYRGRTEAFF.

The chain uses TRBV3-1 (or the pseudogene TRBV3-2) and TRBJ1-3; no clear D gene. Trimming stripped 4 bases from V and 1 base from J, with 2 bases between. Germline assignment: CDR1 LGHDT and CDR2 YNNKEL (reference sequence). The CDR3 is made up of 12 amino acids. The chain's CDR3 is CASSPSGNTIYF. The CDR3 bases are TGTGCCAGCAGCCCGTCTGGAAACACCATATATTTT.

CDR3 sequence reads: CASSLGGTAYSNQPQHF. The CDR3 nucleotides read TGTGCCAGCAGCTTAGGGGGGACAGCGTATAGCAATCAGCCCCAGCATTTT. This chain connects TRBV7-9 to TRBJ1-5; TRBD1 agrees at 7 bases. With 1 base clipped from V and 0 bases from J, the junction kept 6 bases outside the gene matches. This CDR3 is 17 amino acids long. The germline V gene has CDR1 SEHNR and CDR2 FQNEAQ (reference sequence). Together with reference TRBV7-9 and TRBJ1-5, the CDR3 gives the full variable domain: DTGVSQNPRHKITKRGQNVTFRCDPISEHNRLYWYRQTLGQGPEFLTYFQNEAQLEKSRLLSDRFSAERPKGSFSTLEIQRTEQGDSAMYLCASSLGGTAYSNQPQHFGDGTRLSIL.

CDR3 protein: CASSPRTGTGTDTQYF. DNA of the CDR3: TGTGCCAGTAGTCCCAGGACAGGGACAGGCACAGATACGCAGTATTTT. The chain joins TRBV19 to TRBJ2-3, with TRBD1 identical over 8 bases. Germline CDR1 reads LNHDA; CDR2 reads SQIVND (reference sequence). Germline trimming cut 5 bases from V and 1 base from J; bases unmatched to any gene: 8. The CDR3 has 16 residues.

This sequence joins TRBV11-2 and TRBJ1-5, with D possibly being TRBD1 (5 bases). Germline CDR1 SGHAT, CDR2 FQNNGV. Between the trimmed V and J ends, which lost 3 bases and 4 bases, there was a span of 10 bases. The CDR3 is 14 amino acids. The CDR3 DNA reads TGTGCCAGCAGCTTGACAAGGGGTAATCAGCCCCAGCATTTT. The encoded protein is CASSLTRGNQPQHF.

The gene calls are TRBV27 and TRBJ2-3; TRBD2 is a possible D gene (5 bases). V lost 7 bases and J 6 bases, leaving 17 bases between the germline ends. Germline-derived CDR1 and CDR2 are MNHEY and SMNVEV (reference sequence). The CDR3 covers 14 residues. In DNA, the CDR3 is TGTGCCAGCAAGCGGCCGGCGGGTGGGGATACGCAGTATTTT. This gives the protein CASKRPAGGDTQYF.

The V gene is TRBV7-2, the J gene TRBJ1-6, with D perhaps matching TRBD1 (6 bases). This CDR3 is built from 15 residues. The germline V and J ends were trimmed by 2 bases and 7 bases, with 12 bases remaining between them. The V gene's germline CDR1 is SGHTA and CDR2 FQGNSA. CDR3 loop: CASSLSSGDNSPLHF. The CDR3 DNA is TGTGCCAGCAGCTTAAGTTCAGGGGACAATTCACCCCTCCACTTT.

This chain connects TRBV28 to TRBJ2-5, with D hard to call. Germline-derived CDR1 and CDR2 are MDHEN and SYDVKM. The CDR3 is made up of 13 amino acids. Trimming shortened V by 4 bases and J by 2 bases, and 8 bases separated the two germline ends. Written as DNA, the CDR3 is TGTGCCAGCAGTTACAGAAAACAAGAGACCCAGTACTTC. Translation: CASSYRKQETQYF.

The chain is built from TRBV7-2 and TRBJ1-1; unclear D gene. V lost 1 base to trimming and J lost 11 bases, with 11 bases between them. The CDR3 contains 12 residues. Per the germline V gene, CDR1 is SGHTA and CDR2 is FQGNSA. The CDR3 sequence: CASSLDSGGAFF. The CDR3, as DNA: TGTGCCAGCAGCTTAGACTCAGGAGGGGCTTTCTTT. The full variable domain, with the rest looked up from reference TRBV7-2 and TRBJ1-1, is GAGVSQSPSNKVTEKGKDVELRCDPISGHTALYWYRQSLGQGLEFLIYFQGNSAPDKSGLPSDRFSAERTGGSVSTLTIQRTQQEDSAVYLCASSLDSGGAFFGQGTRLTVV.

This clone was seen just once. The chain carries TRBV11-1 and TRBJ2-4, with TRBD2 identical over 11 bases. V lost 5 bases, J lost 4 bases, and 7 bases stayed unmatched. CDR1 and CDR2 (germline): SGHAT, FQDESV (reference sequence). The CDR3 has 16 residues. The CDR3 sequence is CASSGPGLAEKNIQYF. DNA for the CDR3: TGTGCCAGCAGCGGCCCGGGACTAGCGGAAAAAAACATTCAGTACTTC.

The J gene is TRBJ2-7, the V gene TRBV20-1; a weak D match, TRBD2 (5 bases). Germline CDR1 DFQATT, CDR2 SNEGSKA (reference sequence). There are 11 residues in the CDR3. Trimming removed 6 bases from V and 1 base from J, with 7 bases in between. CDR3 residues: CSAGVSYEQYF. CDR3 nucleotide sequence: TGCAGTGCGGGAGTTTCCTACGAGCAGTACTTC.

This chain connects TRBV11-3 to TRBJ1-4; 10 nucleotides agree with TRBD1. CDR3 length: 17 amino acids. V lost 2 bases and J lost 7; bases outside the gene matches: 10. CDR1 and CDR2 (germline): SGHNT, YENEEA. The DNA for the CDR3 is TGTGCCAGCAGCTTAATCGGGAGACAGGGGGCATGTGAAAAACTGTTTTTT. This codes for CASSLIGRQGACEKLFF.

V and J are TRBV15 and TRBJ1-6; D is possibly TRBD1 (6 bases). CDR1 is LNHNV and CDR2 is YYDKDF in the germline V gene (reference sequence). The CDR3 spans 15 residues. V lost 1 base and J lost 9, with 13 bases in between. CDR3 region: CATSRGDTESSPLHF. CDR3 sequence (DNA): TGTGCCACCAGCAGAGGGGACACCGAGAGTTCACCCCTCCACTTT.

The rearrangement links TRBV12-3 or TRBV12-4 to TRBJ1-1; no clear D. V lost 6 bases and J lost 3, with 11 bases in between. The CDR3 runs to 13 residues. As DNA, the CDR3 is TGTGCCAGCAGGGATGACGGGGACACTGAAGCTTTCTTT. This translates into CASRDDGDTEAFF.

This chain uses TRBV5-4 with TRBJ2-2; a possible D gene is TRBD2 (7 bases). This CDR3 region has 16 residues. Germline V gene sequence: CDR1 SGHNT, CDR2 YYREEE (reference sequence). V was pared by 6 bases and J by 5 bases, with 20 bases between. This chain's CDR3 is CASTKGGGHNTGELFF. CDR3 nucleotide sequence: TGTGCCAGCACTAAGGGCGGGGGCCATAATACCGGGGAGCTGTTTTTT.

This chain joins TRBV6-6 and TRBJ1-2; the D gene is possibly TRBD1 (6 bases). The germline V gene has CDR1 MNHNY and CDR2 SVGAGI (reference sequence). V lost 4 bases, J lost 0 bases, and 9 bases lay in between. This CDR3 contains 14 residues. CDR3 nucleotides: TGTGCCAGCAGTTGGGGACATCCTAACTATGGCTACACCTTC. Its protein product is CASSWGHPNYGYTF.

In its sample, this clone was seen once. This chain links TRBV7-3 with TRBJ2-1; 8 bases line up with TRBD2. Germline V gene sequence: CDR1 SGHTA, CDR2 FQGTGA. V gave up 5 bases and J gave up 15 bases; unmatched junction bases: 12. The CDR3 loop spans 13 amino acids. CDR3 nucleotides: TGTGCCAGCAGCCCCAGCGGGGGCGTACCGCGGTTCTTC. It specifies CASSPSGGVPRFF.

The chain combines TRBV15 with TRBJ1-4, with 11 bases aligning to TRBD1. CDR3 length equals 14 residues. In germline, CDR1 is LNHNV, CDR2 YYDKDF (reference sequence). Unmatched junction bases numbered 3, after V lost 4 bases and J lost 8 bases. The DNA for the CDR3 is TGTGCCACCAGCAAGGGACAGGGGGTAGAAAAACTGTTTTTT. Protein sequence: CATSKGQGVEKLFF.

The chain recombines TRBV6-6 with TRBJ2-2, with no clear D. The germline V gene has CDR1 MNHNY and CDR2 SVGAGI (reference sequence). Trimming removed 5 bases from V and 3 bases from J, with 10 bases in between. There are 14 residues in the CDR3. CDR3 nucleotides: TGTGCCAGCAGTCCCCGACGGGACACCGGGGAGCTGTTTTTT. Translating gives CASSPRRDTGELFF.

This sequence joins TRBV9 and TRBJ2-3; TRBD1 aligns across 11 bases. The CDR3 has 18 residues. Unmatched junction bases numbered 11, after V lost 3 bases and J lost 2 bases. Germline CDR1 SGDLS, CDR2 YYNGEE. The chain's CDR3 is CASSAHTGTGGNTDTQYF. The CDR3 DNA sequence: TGTGCCAGCAGCGCTCATACGGGGACAGGGGGGAACACAGATACGCAGTATTTT. The complete variable domain, with remaining parts taken from reference TRBV9 and TRBJ2-3, reads DSGVTQTPKHLITATGQRVTLRCSPRSGDLSVYWYQQSLDQGLQFLIQYYNGEERAKGNILERFSAQQFPDLHSELNLSSLELGDSALYFCASSAHTGTGGNTDTQYFGPGTRLTVL.

With respect to this clone: This specimen includes other DNA sequences encoding the same CDR3. The chain links TRBV29-1 to TRBJ1-5; D gene ambiguous. The V gene lost 4 bases and the J gene lost 2 bases, with 6 bases spanning the gap. In germline, CDR1 is SQVTM, CDR2 ANQGSEA. CDR3 size: 12 residues. The CDR3 region has the DNA TGCAGCGTTGGAGGGCGCAATCAGCCCCAGCATTTT. As protein: CSVGGRNQPQHF.

V and J are TRBV6-5 and TRBJ1-6, with TRBD1 matching over 7 bases. Germline CDR1 and CDR2: MNHEY and SVGAGI. The CDR3 loop spans 14 amino acids. V dropped 0 bases and J dropped 13; count of bases not matched to a gene: 6. CDR3 bases: TGTGCCAGCAGTTACTCGGGACAGCTTAGGCCCCTCCACTTT. Its translation: CASSYSGQLRPLHF.

In DNA, the CDR3 is TGTGCGGTCGGAGGGCGTGGGGATGGCTACACCTTC. Protein sequence: CAVGGRGDGYTF. The rearrangement joins TRBV7-8 to TRBJ1-2; no reliable D call. The CDR3 runs to 12 residues. Germline V gene data show CDR1 as SGHVS and CDR2 as FQNEAQ.

The genes are TRBV5-8 and TRBJ1-1; no definite D call. Germline V gene data show CDR1 as SGHTS and CDR2 as YDEGEE. This CDR3 has 15 residues. V shed 1 base and J shed 5 bases, with 15 bases lying between them. CDR3 bases: TGTGCCAGCAGCTTGAGGTCGGGGTTCCGGACTGAAGCTTTCTTT. Translating gives CASSLRSGFRTEAFF.

This chain uses TRBV5-1 with TRBJ1-5; no clear D. The CDR3 is made up of 14 amino acids. CDR1 is SGHRS and CDR2 is YFSETQ in the germline V gene. V gave up 1 base and J gave up 5 bases, with 10 bases separating them. The CDR3 DNA reads TGCGCCAGCAGCTTGCACGGGTCTGATCAGCCCCAGCATTTT. Its translation: CASSLHGSDQPQHF. The complete variable domain, with remaining parts taken from reference TRBV5-1 and TRBJ1-5, reads KAGVTQTPRYLIKTRGQQVTLSCSPISGHRSVSWYQQTPGQGLQFLFEYFSETQRNKGNFPGRFSGRQFSNSRSEMNVSTLELGDSALYLCASSLHGSDQPQHFGDGTRLSIL.